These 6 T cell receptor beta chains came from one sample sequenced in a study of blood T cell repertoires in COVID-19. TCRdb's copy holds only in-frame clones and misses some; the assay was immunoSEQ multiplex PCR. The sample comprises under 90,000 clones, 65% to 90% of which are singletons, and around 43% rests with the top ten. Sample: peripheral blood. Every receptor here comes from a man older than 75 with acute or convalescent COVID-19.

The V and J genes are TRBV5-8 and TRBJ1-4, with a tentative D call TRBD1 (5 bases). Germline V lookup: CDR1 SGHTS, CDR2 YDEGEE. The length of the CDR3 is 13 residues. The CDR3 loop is CACAGGLNEKLFF. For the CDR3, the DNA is TGTGCTTGCGCCGGGGGGTTAAATGAAAAACTGTTTTTT.

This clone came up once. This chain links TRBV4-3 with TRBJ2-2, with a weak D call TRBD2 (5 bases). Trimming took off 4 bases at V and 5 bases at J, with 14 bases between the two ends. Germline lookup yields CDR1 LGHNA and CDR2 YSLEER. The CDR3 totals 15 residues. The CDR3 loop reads CASSPGSLATGELFF. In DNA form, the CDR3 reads TGCGCCAGCAGCCCGGGGAGTTTAGCGACCGGGGAGCTGTTTTTT.

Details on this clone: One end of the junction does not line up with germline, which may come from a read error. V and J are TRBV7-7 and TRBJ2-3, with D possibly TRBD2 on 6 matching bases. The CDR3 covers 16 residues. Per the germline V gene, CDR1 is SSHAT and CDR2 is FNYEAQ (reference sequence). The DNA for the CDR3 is TGTGCTAGCAGCTTAGCGTGGCAGGAGGGTACAGATACGCAGTATTTT. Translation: CASSLAWQEGTDTQYF.

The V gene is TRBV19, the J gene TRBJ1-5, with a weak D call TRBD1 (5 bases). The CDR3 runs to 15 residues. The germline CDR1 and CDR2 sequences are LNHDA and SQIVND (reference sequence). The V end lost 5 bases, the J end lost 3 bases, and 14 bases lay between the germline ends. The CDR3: CASSSQGGLNQPQHF. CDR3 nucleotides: TGTGCCAGTAGTTCCCAGGGCGGTCTCAATCAGCCCCAGCATTTT.

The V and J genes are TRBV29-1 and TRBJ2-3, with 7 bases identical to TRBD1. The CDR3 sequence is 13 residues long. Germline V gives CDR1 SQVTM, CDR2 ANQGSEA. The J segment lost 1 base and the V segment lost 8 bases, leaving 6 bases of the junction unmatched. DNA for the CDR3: TGCAGCTCAGGACAGGCTGGCACAGATACGCAGTATTTT. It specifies CSSGQAGTDTQYF.

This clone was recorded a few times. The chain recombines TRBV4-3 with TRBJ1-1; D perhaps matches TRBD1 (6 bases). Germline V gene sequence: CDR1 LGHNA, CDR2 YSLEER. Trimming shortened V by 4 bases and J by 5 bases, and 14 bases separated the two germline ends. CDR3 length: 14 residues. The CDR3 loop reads CASSPLTGGTEAFF. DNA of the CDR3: TGCGCCAGCAGCCCACTGACAGGCGGAACTGAAGCTTTCTTT.